This T cell receptor beta chain was sequenced during a study of T cell responses to AZD1222 COVID-19 vaccine. Clones were read by immunoSEQ multiplex PCR, and TCRdb kept only the in-frame ones, dropping some. In the table there are about 120,000 clones, more than 80% of which are singletons. CDR1 is MNHEY, CDR2 SVGAGI, per germline. Trimming cost V 0 bases and J 1 base, with 6 bases left between them. There are 14 residues in the CDR3. The starting material was peripheral blood, obtained on day 0 of AZD1222 vaccination. The rearrangement uses TRBV6-5 and TRBJ1-1; D unclear. This sequence was found in an adult in good health. CDR3 sequence reads: CASSYSRWNTEAFF. CDR3 coding DNA: TGTGCCAGCAGTTACTCTCGGTGGAACACTGAAGCTTTCTTT.